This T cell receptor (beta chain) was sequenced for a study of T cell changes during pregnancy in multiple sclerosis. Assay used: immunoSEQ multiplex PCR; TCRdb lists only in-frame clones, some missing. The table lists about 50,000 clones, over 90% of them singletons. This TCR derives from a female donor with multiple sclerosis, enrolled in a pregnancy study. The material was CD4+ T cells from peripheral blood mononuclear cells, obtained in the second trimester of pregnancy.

Here the CDR3 DNA reads TGTGCCAGCAGCTTGGGTTCGAGAGTTAACTATGGCTACACCTTC. Protein: CASSLGSRVNYGYTF. The chain uses TRBV5-4 and TRBJ1-2, with D unclear. The germline V and J ends were trimmed by 0 bases and 1 base, with 10 bases remaining between them. In germline, CDR1 is SGHNT, CDR2 YYREEE (reference sequence). The CDR3 sequence is 15 residues long.